The clone carrying this TCR beta chain has only a few counts. Its antigen is not known. The sample is drawn from a study of blood T cells in healthy people across ages. The wider study: Per two T cells, template switching captured roughly one barcoded beta molecule.

The germline V and J ends were trimmed by 4 bases and 0 bases, with 16 bases remaining between them. The germline gives CDR1 SGHRS, CDR2 YFSETQ. The CDR3 runs to 16 residues. Sample-barcoded 5' priming and a J-beta primer mix drove a second PCR of about 6 to 12 cycles. Each CDR3 protein gets one entry after TCRdb re-called the 5' RACE reads with MiXCR. This sample has 650,000 to 700,000 distinct CDR3 sequences; approximately 30% occur once, and the top ten carry 15%. The sample providers were healthy Caucasian people from Russia, aged roughly 6 to 95. PBMCs, at least 6.5 million per sample, were isolated. General study results and limits: A roughly linear age-dependent decrease characterized TCR beta diversity per million T cells.

The J gene is TRBJ1-1, the V gene TRBV5-1; weak D call: TRBD1 (5 bases). Input material: blood. This clonotype was obtained from a woman of 80 years or more in good health. CDR3 bases: TGCGCCAGCAGCAGAGGGTGGGGCAGCATGAACACTGAAGCTTTCTTT. It yields the protein CASSRGWGSMNTEAFF.